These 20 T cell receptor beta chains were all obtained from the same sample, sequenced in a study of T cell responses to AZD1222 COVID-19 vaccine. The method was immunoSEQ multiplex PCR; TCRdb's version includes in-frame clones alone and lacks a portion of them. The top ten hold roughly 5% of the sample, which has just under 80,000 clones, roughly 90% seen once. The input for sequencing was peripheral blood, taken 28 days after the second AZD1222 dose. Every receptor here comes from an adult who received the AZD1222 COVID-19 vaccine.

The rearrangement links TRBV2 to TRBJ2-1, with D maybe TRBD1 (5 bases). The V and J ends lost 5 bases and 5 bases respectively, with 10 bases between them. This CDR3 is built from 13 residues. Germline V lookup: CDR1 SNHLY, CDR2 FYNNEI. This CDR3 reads CASSSDSNNEQFF. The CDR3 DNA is TGTGCCAGCAGTAGCGACAGTAACAATGAGCAGTTCTTC.

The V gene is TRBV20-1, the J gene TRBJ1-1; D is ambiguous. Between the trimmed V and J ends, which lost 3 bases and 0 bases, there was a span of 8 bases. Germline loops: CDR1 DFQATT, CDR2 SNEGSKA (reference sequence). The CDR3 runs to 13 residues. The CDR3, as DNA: TGCAGTGCTAGTCCCGGGTTGAACACTGAAGCTTTCTTT. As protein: CSASPGLNTEAFF.

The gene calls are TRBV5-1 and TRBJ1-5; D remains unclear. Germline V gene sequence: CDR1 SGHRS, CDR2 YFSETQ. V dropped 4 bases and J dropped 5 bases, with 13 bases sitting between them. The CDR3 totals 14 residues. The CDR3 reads CASSPRGGDQPQHF. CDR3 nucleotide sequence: TGCGCCAGCAGCCCACGCGGCGGGGATCAGCCCCAGCATTTT.

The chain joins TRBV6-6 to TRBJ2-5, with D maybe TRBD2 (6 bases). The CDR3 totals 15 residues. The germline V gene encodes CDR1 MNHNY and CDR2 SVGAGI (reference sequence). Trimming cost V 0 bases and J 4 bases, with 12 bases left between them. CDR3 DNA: TGTGCCAGCAGTTACTCCCTAGCGAGCGGAGAGACCCAGTACTTC. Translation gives CASSYSLASGETQYF.

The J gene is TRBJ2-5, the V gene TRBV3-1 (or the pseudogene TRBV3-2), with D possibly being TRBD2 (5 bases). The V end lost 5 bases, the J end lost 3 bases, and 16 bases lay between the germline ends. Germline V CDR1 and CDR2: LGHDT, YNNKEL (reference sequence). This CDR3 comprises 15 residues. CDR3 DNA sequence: TGTGCCAGCAGCTTGGCCTCGGCCGGGGAAGAGACCCAGTACTTC. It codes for CASSLASAGEETQYF.

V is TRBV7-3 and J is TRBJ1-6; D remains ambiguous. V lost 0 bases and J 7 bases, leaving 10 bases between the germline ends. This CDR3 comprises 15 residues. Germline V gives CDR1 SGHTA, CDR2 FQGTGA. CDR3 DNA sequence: TGTGCCAGCAGCTTAACCAATCCCGCGAATTCACCCCTCCACTTT. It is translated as CASSLTNPANSPLHF.

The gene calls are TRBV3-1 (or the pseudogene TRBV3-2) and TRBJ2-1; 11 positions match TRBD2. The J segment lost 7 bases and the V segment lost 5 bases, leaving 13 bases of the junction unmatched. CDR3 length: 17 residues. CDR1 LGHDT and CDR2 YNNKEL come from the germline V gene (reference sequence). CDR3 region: CASSKTLMSSGGNEQFF. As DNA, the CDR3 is TGTGCCAGCAGCAAGACTTTGATGTCTAGCGGGGGGAATGAGCAGTTCTTC.

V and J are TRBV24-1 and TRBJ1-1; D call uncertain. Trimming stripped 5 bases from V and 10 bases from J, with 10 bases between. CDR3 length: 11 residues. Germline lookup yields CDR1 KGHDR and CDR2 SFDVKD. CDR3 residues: CATSARGAAFF. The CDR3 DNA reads TGTGCCACCAGTGCTCGGGGTGCAGCTTTCTTT.

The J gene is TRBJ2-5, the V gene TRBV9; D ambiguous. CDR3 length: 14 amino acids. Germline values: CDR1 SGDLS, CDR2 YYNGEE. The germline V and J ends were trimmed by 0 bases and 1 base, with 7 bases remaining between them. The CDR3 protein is CASSVGPAQETQYF. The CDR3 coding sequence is TGTGCCAGCAGCGTAGGGCCAGCCCAAGAGACCCAGTACTTC.

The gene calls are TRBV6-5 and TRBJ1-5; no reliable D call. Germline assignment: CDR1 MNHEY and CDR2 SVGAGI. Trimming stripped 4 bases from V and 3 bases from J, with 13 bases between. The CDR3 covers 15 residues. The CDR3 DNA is TGTGCCAGCAGTTTCCTGGGCATAAACAATCAGCCCCAGCATTTT. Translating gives CASSFLGINNQPQHF.

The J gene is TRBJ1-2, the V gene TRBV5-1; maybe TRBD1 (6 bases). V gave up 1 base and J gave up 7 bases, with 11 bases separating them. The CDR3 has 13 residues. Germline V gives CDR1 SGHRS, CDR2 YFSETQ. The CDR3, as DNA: TGCGCCAGCAGCTTGTATCAGGGGCCTGGCTACACCTTC. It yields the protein CASSLYQGPGYTF.

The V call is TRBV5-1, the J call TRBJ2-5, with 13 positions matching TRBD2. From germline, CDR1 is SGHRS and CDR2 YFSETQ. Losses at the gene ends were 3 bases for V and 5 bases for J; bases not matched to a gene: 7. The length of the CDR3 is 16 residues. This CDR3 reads CASSYVLAGGSETQYF. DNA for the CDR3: TGCGCCAGCAGCTACGTACTAGCGGGAGGGTCCGAGACCCAGTACTTC.

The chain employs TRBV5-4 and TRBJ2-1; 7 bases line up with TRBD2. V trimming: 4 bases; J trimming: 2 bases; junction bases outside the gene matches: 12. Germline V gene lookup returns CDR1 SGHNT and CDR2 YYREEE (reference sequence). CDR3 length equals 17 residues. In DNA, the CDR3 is TGTGCCAGCAGCCCGGCCCTGGGCGGGAGTGCCTACAATGAGCAGTTCTTC. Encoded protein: CASSPALGGSAYNEQFF.

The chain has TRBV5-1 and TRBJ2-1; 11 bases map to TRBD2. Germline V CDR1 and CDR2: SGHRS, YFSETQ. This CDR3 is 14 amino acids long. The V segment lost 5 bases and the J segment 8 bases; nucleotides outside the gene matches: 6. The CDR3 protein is CASRGTSGLDEQFF. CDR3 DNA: TGCGCCAGCAGAGGGACTAGCGGTCTCGATGAGCAGTTCTTC.

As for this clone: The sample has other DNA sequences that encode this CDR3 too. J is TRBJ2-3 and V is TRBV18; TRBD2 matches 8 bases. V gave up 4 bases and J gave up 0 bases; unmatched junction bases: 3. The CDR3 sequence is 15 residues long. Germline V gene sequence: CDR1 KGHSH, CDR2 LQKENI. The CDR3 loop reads CASSLTSGSTDTQYF. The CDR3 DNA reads TGTGCCAGCTCACTAACTAGCGGAAGCACAGATACGCAGTATTTT.

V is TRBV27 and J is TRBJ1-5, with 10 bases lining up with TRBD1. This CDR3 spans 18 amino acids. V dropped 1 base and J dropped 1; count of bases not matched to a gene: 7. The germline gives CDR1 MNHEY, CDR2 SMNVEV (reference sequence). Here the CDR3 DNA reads TGTGCCAGCAGTTTATTTGGAGACAGGGGGCAAAGCAATCAGCCCCAGCATTTT. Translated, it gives CASSLFGDRGQSNQPQHF.

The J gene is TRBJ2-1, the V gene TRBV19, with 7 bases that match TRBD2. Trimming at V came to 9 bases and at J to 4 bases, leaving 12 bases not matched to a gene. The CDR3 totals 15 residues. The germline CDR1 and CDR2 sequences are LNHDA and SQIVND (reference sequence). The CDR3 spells CASSTGGEPYNEQFF. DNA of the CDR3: TGTGCCAGCTCTACTGGGGGGGAACCGTACAATGAGCAGTTCTTC.

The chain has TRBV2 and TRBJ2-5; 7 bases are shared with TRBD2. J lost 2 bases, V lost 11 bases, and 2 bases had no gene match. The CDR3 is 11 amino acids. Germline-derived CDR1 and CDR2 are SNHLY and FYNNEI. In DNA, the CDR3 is TGTGCCTCGGGGGGACAAGAGACCCAGTACTTC. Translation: CASGGQETQYF.

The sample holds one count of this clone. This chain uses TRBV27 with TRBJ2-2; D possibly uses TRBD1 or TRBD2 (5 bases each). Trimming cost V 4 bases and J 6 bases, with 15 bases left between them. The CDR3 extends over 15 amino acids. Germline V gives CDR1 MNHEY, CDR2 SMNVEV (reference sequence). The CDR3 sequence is CASSSRPGAPGELFF. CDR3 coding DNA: TGTGCCAGCAGTTCCCGGCCCGGGGCCCCCGGGGAGCTGTTTTTT.

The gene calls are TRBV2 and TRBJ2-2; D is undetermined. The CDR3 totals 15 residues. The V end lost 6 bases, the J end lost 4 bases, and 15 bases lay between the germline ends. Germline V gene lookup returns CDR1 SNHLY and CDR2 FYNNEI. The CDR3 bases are TGTGCCAGCAGGTACGAAGGGCCCAGCACCGGGGAGCTGTTTTTT. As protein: CASRYEGPSTGELFF.